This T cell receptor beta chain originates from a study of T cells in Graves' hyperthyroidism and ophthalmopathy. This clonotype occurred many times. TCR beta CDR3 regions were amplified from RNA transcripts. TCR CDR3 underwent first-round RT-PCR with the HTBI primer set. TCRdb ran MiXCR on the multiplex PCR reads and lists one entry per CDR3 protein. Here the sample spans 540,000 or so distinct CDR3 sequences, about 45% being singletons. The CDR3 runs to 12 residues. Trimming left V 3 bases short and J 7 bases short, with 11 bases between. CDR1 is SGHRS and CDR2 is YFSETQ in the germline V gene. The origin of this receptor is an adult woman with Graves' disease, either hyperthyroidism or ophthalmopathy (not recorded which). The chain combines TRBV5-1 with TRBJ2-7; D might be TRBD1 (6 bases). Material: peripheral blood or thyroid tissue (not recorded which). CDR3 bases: TGCGCCAGCAGCTCTTACAGGGATGAGCAGTACTTC. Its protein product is CASSSYRDEQYF.